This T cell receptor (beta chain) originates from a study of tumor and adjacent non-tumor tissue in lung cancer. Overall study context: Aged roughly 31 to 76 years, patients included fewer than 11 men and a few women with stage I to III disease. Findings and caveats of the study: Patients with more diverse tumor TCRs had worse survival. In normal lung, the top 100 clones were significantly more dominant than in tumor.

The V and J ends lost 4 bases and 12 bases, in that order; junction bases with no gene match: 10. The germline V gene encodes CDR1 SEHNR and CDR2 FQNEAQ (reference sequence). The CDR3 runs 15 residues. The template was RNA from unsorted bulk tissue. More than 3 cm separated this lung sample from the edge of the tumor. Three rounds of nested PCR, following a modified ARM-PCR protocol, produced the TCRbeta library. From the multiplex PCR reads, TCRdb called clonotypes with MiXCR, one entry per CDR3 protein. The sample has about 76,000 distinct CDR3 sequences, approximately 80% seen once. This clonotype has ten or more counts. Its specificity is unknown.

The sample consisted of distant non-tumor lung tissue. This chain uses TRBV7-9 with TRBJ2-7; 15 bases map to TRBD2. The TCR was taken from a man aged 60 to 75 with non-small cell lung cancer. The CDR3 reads CASSSPGLAGGPRYF. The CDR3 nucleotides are TGTGCCAGCAGCTCACCTGGACTAGCGGGAGGGCCGAGGTACTTC.